The T cell receptor (beta chain) under discussion was sequenced for a study of shared clonotypes between healthy human individuals. Deep was the level used in running the assay. Researchers sequenced unsorted PBMC DNA using ten immunoSEQ deep assay plates. Original analysis: Junction-only immunoSEQ data arrived without quality scores, meaning filtering differed. Measured with immunoSEQ multiplex PCR; TCRdb has only the in-frame clones, and not every one. V and J calls and clone size are copied from that table; D and trimming were computed from the DNA. Here the sample spans about 510,000 clones, 79% being singletons. Donors were healthy HIV-negative adults without recently reported acute infections or vaccinations. Per germline, CDR1 SGHAT and CDR2 FQDESV (reference sequence). V lost 1 base and J lost 4; bases outside the gene matches: 4. The CDR3 totals 15 residues.

The sample taken for sequencing was PBMCs. The chain links TRBV11-1 to TRBJ2-1; 7 nucleotides match TRBD1. The TCR comes from a woman in her forties in good health. Some clones in this sample may be carry-over from other donors' samples. The CDR3 protein is CASSLGQGDYNEQFF. The DNA for the CDR3 is TGTGCCAGCAGCTTAGGACAGGGAGATTACAATGAGCAGTTCTTC.